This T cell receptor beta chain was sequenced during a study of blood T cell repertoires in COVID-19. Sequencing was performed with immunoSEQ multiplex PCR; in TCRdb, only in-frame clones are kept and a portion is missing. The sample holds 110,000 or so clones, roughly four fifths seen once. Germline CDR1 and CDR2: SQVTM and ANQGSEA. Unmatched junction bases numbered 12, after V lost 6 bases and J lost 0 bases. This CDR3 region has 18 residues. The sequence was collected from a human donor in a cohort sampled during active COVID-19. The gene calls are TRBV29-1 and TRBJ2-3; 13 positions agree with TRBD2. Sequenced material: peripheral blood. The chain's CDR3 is CSVPVRTSGGPSTDTQYF. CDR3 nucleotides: TGCAGCGTCCCTGTGCGGACTAGCGGGGGTCCTAGCACAGATACGCAGTATTTT.